What follows are 9 T cell receptor beta chains derived from one specimen sequenced in a study of blood T cells in healthy people across ages. For the second PCR, which ran for about 7 to 11 cycles, a sample-barcoded 5' primer and a J-beta primer mix were used. MiXCR, run by TCRdb on the 5' RACE reads, gives a single entry per CDR3 protein. The data show 790,000 or so distinct CDR3 sequences, roughly three fifths seen once. Input material: blood. These receptors were collected from a man aged 35 to 55 in good health.

J is TRBJ2-2 and V is TRBV20-1; D gene uncertain. The CDR3 has 14 residues. Germline V gene lookup returns CDR1 DFQATT and CDR2 SNEGSKA (reference sequence). V lost 0 bases, J lost 5 bases, and 10 bases lay in between. The CDR3 nucleotides read TGCAGTGCTAGAGATCGCCTAGTAACCGGGGAGCTGTTTTTT. Translation: CSARDRLVTGELFF.

The chain employs TRBV4-1 and TRBJ1-2; tentative D call: TRBD1 (6 bases). Trimming removed 4 bases from V and 7 bases from J, with 16 bases in between. This CDR3 comprises 14 residues. Germline V gene sequence: CDR1 MGHRA, CDR2 YSYEKL. CDR3 DNA sequence: TGCGCCAGCAGCCTCCCGCCCGGGGGCGGTGGCTACACCTTC. It is translated as CASSLPPGGGGYTF.

This chain joins TRBV6-6 and TRBJ1-5, with D possibly matching TRBD1 (5 bases). V lost 0 bases, J lost 5 bases, and 8 bases lay in between. Germline lookup yields CDR1 MNHNY and CDR2 SVGAGI (reference sequence). The CDR3 totals 14 residues. The CDR3 is CASSYSRGYQPQHF. The CDR3, as DNA: TGTGCCAGCAGTTACTCTAGGGGTTATCAGCCCCAGCATTTT.

Remarks on this clonotype: Given a much more abundant clone one base away, this may be a read error. The chain links TRBV2 to TRBJ2-1, with D uncertain. V was trimmed by 10 bases and J by 13 bases, leaving 23 bases between them. The CDR3 totals 13 residues. CDR1 and CDR2 from the germline V gene are SNHLY and FYNNEI. CDR3 in DNA: TGTGCCACCCACCAGAGCACGTTGGAGACCCAGTTCTTC. This sequence encodes CATHQSTLETQFF.

The chain links TRBV24-1 to TRBJ2-7; possibly TRBD1 or TRBD2 for D (5 bases each). The CDR3 is 13 residues long. Germline V lookup: CDR1 KGHDR, CDR2 SFDVKD. Trimming left V 5 bases short and J 7 bases short, with 14 bases between. The CDR3 nucleotides are TGTGCCACCAGTGGGGGCGGGTACAGTGAGCAGTACTTC. It encodes CATSGGGYSEQYF.

This clonotype came up once. This rearrangement joins TRBV12-3 or TRBV12-4 to TRBJ2-3, with D possibly matching TRBD2 (5 bases). The CDR3 length is 14 residues. Trimming took off 3 bases at V and 3 bases at J, with 10 bases between the two ends. Written as DNA, the CDR3 is TGTGCCAGCAGTTTCGGGGATCGTACAGATACGCAGTATTTT. It is translated as CASSFGDRTDTQYF.

The chain carries TRBV10-3 and TRBJ2-1; the match to TRBD1 covers 11 bases. The germline V gene has CDR1 ENHRY and CDR2 SYGVKD. V lost 3 bases, J lost 9 bases, and 4 bases stayed unmatched. CDR3 size: 14 residues. The CDR3: CAISEGTGGREQFF. As DNA, the CDR3 is TGTGCCATCAGTGAAGGGACAGGGGGACGTGAGCAGTTCTTC.

The chain is built from TRBV20-1 and TRBJ1-4; D is ambiguous. The CDR3 loop spans 15 amino acids. Germline V gene sequence: CDR1 DFQATT, CDR2 SNEGSKA (reference sequence). The germline V and J ends were trimmed by 3 bases and 7 bases, with 18 bases remaining between them. The CDR3, as DNA: TGCAGTGCTAGTACGCCCCAGGCCCGCGGTGAAAAACTGTTTTTT. Encoded protein: CSASTPQARGEKLFF.

The genes are TRBV2 and TRBJ2-1; the D gene is possibly TRBD1 (7 bases). Germline V CDR1 and CDR2: SNHLY, FYNNEI. CDR3 size: 14 residues. The V gene lost 5 bases and the J gene lost 5 bases, with 13 bases spanning the gap. This chain's CDR3 is CASSRAGGNNEQFF. The CDR3 DNA is TGTGCCAGCAGTCGGGCAGGGGGGAACAATGAGCAGTTCTTC.